Presented here are 14 T cell receptor beta chains from one specimen sequenced in a study of blood T cell repertoires in COVID-19. TCRdb keeps only in-frame clones here, not all; method: immunoSEQ multiplex PCR. The sample lists 390,000 or so clones, 85% to 90% seen once, with around 7% in the top ten. The sample taken for sequencing was peripheral blood. The receptors here all came from a young man with active or convalescent COVID-19.

The gene calls are TRBV28 and TRBJ1-3; D unclear. Trimming took 6 bases from V and 5 from J, leaving 8 bases between them. The germline CDR1 and CDR2 sequences are MDHEN and SYDVKM. The CDR3 is made up of 12 amino acids. The CDR3 sequence is CASSPQRNTIYF. CDR3 bases: TGTGCCAGCAGCCCCCAGAGAAACACCATATATTTT.

This chain joins TRBV28 and TRBJ1-1; perhaps TRBD1 as D (6 bases). V lost 5 bases to trimming and J lost 4 bases, with 14 bases between them. Germline CDR1 and CDR2: MDHEN and SYDVKM. The CDR3 loop spans 14 amino acids. In DNA form, the CDR3 reads TGTGCCAGCAGTCCGACAGGTTTGGTCACTGAAGCTTTCTTT. This codes for CASSPTGLVTEAFF.

J is TRBJ1-4 and V is TRBV27; a possible D gene is TRBD1 (5 bases). Deletions cut 2 bases from V and 0 bases from J, with 7 bases between. CDR1 and CDR2 from the germline V gene are MNHEY and SMNVEV (reference sequence). The CDR3 consists of 15 residues. In nucleotides, the CDR3 is TGTGCCAGCAGTTTACGGGGGGCAACTAATGAAAAACTGTTTTTT. Translated, it gives CASSLRGATNEKLFF.

The rearrangement links TRBV6-5 to TRBJ1-5; a possible D gene is TRBD1 (6 bases). CDR1 is MNHEY and CDR2 is SVGAGI in the germline V gene. The CDR3 totals 14 residues. The V end lost 0 bases, the J end lost 5 bases, and 8 bases lay between the germline ends. CDR3 residues: CASSYSQGYQPQHF. The CDR3 coding sequence is TGTGCCAGCAGTTACTCGCAGGGGTATCAGCCCCAGCATTTT.

The genes are TRBV6-5 and TRBJ1-3; 8 bases are a match to TRBD1. Germline V lookup: CDR1 MNHEY, CDR2 SVGAGI. The CDR3 has 16 amino acids. V dropped 4 bases and J dropped 0; count of bases not matched to a gene: 5. DNA of the CDR3: TGTGCCAGCAGTTCGCGGACAGGGCTCTCTGGAAACACCATATATTTT. It encodes CASSSRTGLSGNTIYF.

This chain uses TRBV4-3 with TRBJ2-2; D is perhaps TRBD1 (5 bases). CDR1 is LGHNA, CDR2 YSLEER, per germline. V was shortened by 0 bases and J by 6 bases, with 11 bases between the two germline ends. This CDR3 spans 15 amino acids. In DNA form, the CDR3 reads TGCGCCAGCAGCCAAGATCTTAGGGGTGCCGGGGAGCTGTTTTTT. Its translation: CASSQDLRGAGELFF.

The chain uses TRBV5-1 and TRBJ2-3, with 8 bases lining up with TRBD2. Per germline, CDR1 SGHRS and CDR2 YFSETQ. V shed 3 bases, J shed 7 bases, and the junction held 13 bases outside the gene matches. The length of the CDR3 is 16 residues. CDR3: CASSSWGSGDRHTQYF. CDR3 bases: TGCGCCAGCAGCTCGTGGGGTAGCGGGGACCGGCATACGCAGTATTTT.

V and J are TRBV23-1 and TRBJ1-6; D remains ambiguous. TRBV23-1 is an ORF, with its function uncertain. The CDR3 is made up of 14 amino acids. V was pared by 0 bases and J by 11 bases, with 11 bases between. The CDR3 protein is CASSQSVGSPPLHF. The CDR3 nucleotides are TGCGCCAGCAGTCAATCCGTCGGTTCCCCACCCCTCCACTTT.

The chain carries TRBV20-1 and TRBJ2-7; tentatively, D is TRBD1 (5 bases). The germline V gene has CDR1 DFQATT and CDR2 SNEGSKA (reference sequence). With 3 bases removed from V and 4 bases from J, the gap between germline ends came to 10 bases. The CDR3 sequence is 12 residues long. The CDR3 nucleotides are TGCAGTGCTAGTCTGGGGCAGTACGAGCAGTACTTC. Protein product: CSASLGQYEQYF.

This clone was seen only once. V gene TRBV28 combines with J gene TRBJ2-2, with a tentative D call TRBD2 (6 bases). The CDR3 has 15 amino acids. V was pared by 3 bases and J by 4 bases, with 12 bases between. Germline CDR1 MDHEN, CDR2 SYDVKM. The CDR3 is CASSFRERVTGELFF. CDR3 DNA sequence: TGTGCCAGCAGTTTTCGGGAGCGGGTCACCGGGGAGCTGTTTTTT. The full variable domain, completed using reference TRBV28 and TRBJ2-2, is DVKVTQSSRYLVKRTGEKVFLECVQDMDHENMFWYRQDPGLGLRLIYFSYDVKMKEKGDIPEGYSVSREKKERFSLILESASTNQTSMYLCASSFRERVTGELFFGEGSRLTVL.

V gene TRBV6-5 combines with J gene TRBJ1-4; unclear D gene. V was shortened by 5 bases and J by 4 bases, with 11 bases between the two germline ends. The CDR3 spans 14 residues. Looked up from germline, CDR1 is MNHEY and CDR2 is SVGAGI. CDR3 in amino acids: CASSNREDNEKLFF. CDR3 coding DNA: TGTGCCAGCAGTAACCGGGAGGATAATGAAAAACTGTTTTTT.

This chain joins TRBV19 and TRBJ2-3; tentatively, D is TRBD1 (5 bases). Trimming pared 6 bases from V and 1 base from J, leaving 14 bases between. Germline V gene lookup returns CDR1 LNHDA and CDR2 SQIVND (reference sequence). The CDR3 consists of 15 residues. The CDR3 spells CASRSQGTGTDTQYF. CDR3 nucleotide sequence: TGTGCCAGTAGATCCCAGGGTACGGGCACAGATACGCAGTATTTT.

The chain is built from TRBV15 and TRBJ1-2; TRBD1 matches 7 bases. This CDR3 region has 15 residues. V shed 2 bases, J shed 2 bases, and the junction held 5 bases outside the gene matches. Germline CDR1 is LNHNV and CDR2 is YYDKDF (reference sequence). The CDR3 loop is CATSRSQGPNYGYTF. In DNA form, the CDR3 reads TGTGCCACCAGCAGATCACAGGGGCCGAACTATGGCTACACCTTC.

The chain has TRBV24-1 and TRBJ2-3; possible D gene TRBD2, 6 bases. The CDR3 runs 15 residues. CDR1 and CDR2 from the germline V gene are KGHDR and SFDVKD. The germline V and J ends were trimmed by 7 bases and 2 bases, with 15 bases remaining between them. The CDR3 sequence is CATSLAGLTTDTQYF. The CDR3 coding sequence is TGTGCCACCAGCCTTGCGGGGCTTACCACAGATACGCAGTATTTT.